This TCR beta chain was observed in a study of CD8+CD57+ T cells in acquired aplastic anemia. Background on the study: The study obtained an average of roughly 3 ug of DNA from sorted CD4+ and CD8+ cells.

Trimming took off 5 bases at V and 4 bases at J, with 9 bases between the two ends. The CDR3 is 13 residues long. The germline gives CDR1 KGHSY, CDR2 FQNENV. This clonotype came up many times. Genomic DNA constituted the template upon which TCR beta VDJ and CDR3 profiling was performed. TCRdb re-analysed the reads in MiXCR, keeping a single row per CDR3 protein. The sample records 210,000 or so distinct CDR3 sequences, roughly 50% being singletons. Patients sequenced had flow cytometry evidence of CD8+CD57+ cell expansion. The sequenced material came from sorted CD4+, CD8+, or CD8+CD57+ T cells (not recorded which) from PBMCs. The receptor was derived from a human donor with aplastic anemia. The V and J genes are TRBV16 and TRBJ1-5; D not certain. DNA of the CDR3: TGTGCCAGCAGCGGAGGAGGAAATCAGCCCCAGCATTTT. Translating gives CASSGGGNQPQHF.